The present entry profiles one TCR beta chain with its context. Its cognate antigen is unknown. The sample comes from a study of shared clonotypes between healthy human individuals. Study-level points and caveats: Represented diversity, genetic and exposure-history alike, was limited by few donors.

Assay: immunoSEQ multiplex PCR; the TCRdb copy retains only in-frame clones and omits some. The data contain about 530,000 clones, roughly 85% of them singletons. This CDR3 is 15 amino acids long. V was cut by 6 bases and J by 0 bases, with 14 bases left in between. The V gene's germline CDR1 is ENHRY and CDR2 SYGVKD. This rearrangement joins TRBV10-3 to TRBJ1-2; D uncertain. The clonotype was recovered from a woman aged 35 to 49 in good health. Some clones in this sample may be carry-over from other donors' samples. Sequenced: PBMCs. Here the CDR3 DNA reads TGTGCCATCAGCGCCCAACAGAATTCTAACTATGGCTACACCTTC. Its protein is CAISAQQNSNYGYTF.